The present entry profiles one TCR beta chain with its context. The antigen it recognizes is unknown. No qualities accompany the bases; no much larger clone lies one base away. Participants in the prospective study were enrolled through a virtual design, were aged roughly 18 to 90 years, and lived in about two dozen United States geographic areas. Cohort assignment in the prospective study relied on participant-reported clinical history from a screening survey and a study questionnaire. ImmuneRACE Cohort 3 recovered participants were defined by two consecutive negative NP/OP PCR tests, healthcare professional clearance, or symptom resolution. Mobile phlebotomists in the prospective study collected whole blood, serum and a nasopharyngeal or oropharyngeal swab from every participant. Additional blood draws and questionnaires over an approximately 2-month period could optionally be provided by prospective study participants. Prospective study blood samples were shipped either frozen or at room temperature before DNA extraction.

The CDR3 sequence holds 16 residues, the cysteine and phenylalanine included. Kept here is only the CDR3 DNA, which spans 48 bases and is read in frame from base 1. Taken from the germline V gene, the CDR1 and CDR2 loops are LGHNA and YNFKEQ. V is trimmed back by 5 bases and J by 2 bases, and the junction contains 12 bases that no gene match accounts for. These data originate in a study of blood T cell repertoires in COVID-19 (dated by TCRdb to the early 2020s). Regarding the complete study: Samples from collaborators originated in the United States, Italy and Spain and spanned both the acute and convalescent phases of COVID-19. A freely available public database, intended as a resource for researchers studying the immune response to SARS-CoV-2, is where the repertoires were released. The samples were drawn from the first 160 participants of the ongoing ImmuneRACE study and from 1,254 subjects provided by 6 global collaborators. HLA class I and class II types, where available, came from metadata supplied by the sample provider rather than from assay-based typing. The material from the prospective study consisted of cDNA or gDNA derived from T cells, B-cell-depleted T cells, or PBMCs. Nearly every sample came with metadata listing a de-identified subject ID, COVID-19 status, age in years and sex. The dataset comprised deeply sampled blood TCRbeta repertoires from subjects exposed to, actively infected with, or recovered from COVID-19. Broader findings and caveats from the paper: Clinical and demographic metadata were provided uncurated, with the amount varying by source and participant.

The immunoSEQ Assay, a bias-controlled multiplex PCR, was used to amplify TCRbeta CDR3 regions from genomic DNA. Per the original workflow: Nucleated cell counts per sample were estimated from amplification of reference gene primers within the assay. To quantify the absolute abundance of each unique TCRbeta CDR3 rearrangement, sequence reads were collapsed and filtered. For each sample, productive Simpson clonality was calculated by taking the square root of Simpson's diversity index across productive rearrangements. TCRdb carries this immuneACCESS record with in-frame sequences only. Its versions omit some clonotypes, under half of them owing to an unresolved V gene in the studies checked, with the rest unexplained. D and trimming come from the DNA, and the V and J calls and clone size come from that table. The sample data list approximately 240,000 clones, and under 95% of these were observed just once. The biggest ten clones account for approximately 2% of the sample.

This sequence originates from a woman younger than 35 who had recovered from COVID-19. The sequencing sample was made of PBMCs or T cells enriched from blood (not recorded which). Recombination connected TRBV4-2 to TRBJ2-7; 7 central nucleotides agree with TRBD1. CDR3 reads: CASSFLPGQKTYEQYF. The bases are TGTGCCAGCAGCTTTCTCCCGGGACAGAAAACCTACGAGCAGTACTTC.